This section outlines one T cell receptor (beta chain) sequence together with its context. MiXCR was run by TCRdb on the 5' RACE reads, yielding one entry per CDR3 protein. The table shows fewer than 250,000 distinct CDR3 sequences, with approximately 30% occurring only once. This sample is part of a study of T-cell memory formation after mild COVID-19. Germline CDR1 reads WSHSY; CDR2 reads SAAADI. Trimming took 6 bases from V and 5 from J, leaving 11 bases between them. The CDR3 spans 12 residues. The sequencing input was PBMCs or a T cell subset sorted from them (not recorded which). The TCR sequence derives from an adult woman who had mild COVID-19 (a few samples of this study predate the infection). Cell type and time point are not known. This sequence joins TRBV10-2 and TRBJ2-7; the D is unclear. This chain's CDR3 is CASSAARDEQYF. CDR3 nucleotide sequence: TGCGCCAGCAGCGCTGCAAGGGACGAGCAGTACTTC.